The rows below give T cell receptor beta chains drawn from one sample of a study of blood T cell repertoires in COVID-19. The repertoire was sequenced with immunoSEQ multiplex PCR; TCRdb's copy has only in-frame clones and lacks some. Among about 220,000 clones, over 75% were seen once, and the ten largest hold approximately 3.1%. Specimen: PBMCs or T cells enriched from blood (not recorded which). These receptors were taken from a woman in her fifties or sixties who had recovered from COVID-19. CDR3s include the opening cysteine and the closing phenylalanine or tryptophan. A D gene is named only where the DNA matches it firmly. Some rows have no size entry. The others give once, few or many, or a class for an expanded clone.

v_gene: TRBV28; abundance: NA; d_gene: TRBD1; j_gene: TRBJ1-4; CDR3nt: TGTGCCAGCAGTCTCAGGGGGATGGAGGAAAAACTGTTTTTT; CDR3aa: CASSLRGMEEKLFF
v_gene: TRBV5-6; abundance: NA; d_gene: NA; j_gene: TRBJ1-4; CDR3nt: TGTGCCAGCAGTTCCGTACGGGGGTTTAATGAAAAACTGTTTTTT; CDR3aa: CASSSVRGFNEKLFF
v_gene: TRBV24-1; abundance: many; d_gene: NA; j_gene: TRBJ1-1; CDR3nt: TGTGCCACCCGCAGGGGCATGAACACTGAAGCTTTCTTT; CDR3aa: CATRRGMNTEAFF
v_gene: TRBV29-1; abundance: NA; d_gene: NA; j_gene: TRBJ1-2; CDR3nt: TGCAGCGTTGACGCAGGGGCCTATGGCTACACCTTC; CDR3aa: CSVDAGAYGYTF
v_gene: TRBV19; abundance: NA; d_gene: TRBD1; j_gene: TRBJ1-5; CDR3nt: TGTGCCAGTAGGGGCACAGGGGGTGTAGGTCAGCCCCAGCATTTT; CDR3aa: CASRGTGGVGQPQHF
v_gene: TRBV19; abundance: NA; d_gene: NA; j_gene: TRBJ1-3; CDR3nt: TGTGCCAGTAGTACTCTCGGGAGCTCTGGAAACACCATATATTTT; CDR3aa: CASSTLGSSGNTIYF
v_gene: TRBV18; abundance: NA; d_gene: NA; j_gene: TRBJ1-4; CDR3nt: TGTGCCAGCTCAATGGGACTAGTAGGGGAAAAACTGTTTTTT; CDR3aa: CASSMGLVGEKLFF
v_gene: TRBV7-3; abundance: NA; d_gene: TRBD1; j_gene: TRBJ2-1; CDR3nt: TGTGCCAGCAGCTTCAGGGGACCGGGACAGGGGCTTCTTAATGAGCAGTTCTTC; CDR3aa: CASSFRGPGQGLLNEQFF
v_gene: TRBV15; abundance: NA; d_gene: TRBD1; j_gene: TRBJ1-4; CDR3nt: TGTGCCACCAGCAGAGATGTAGGGGACAGGGAGGGTGAAAAACTGTTTTTT; CDR3aa: CATSRDVGDREGEKLFF
v_gene: TRBV6-2/TRBV6-3; abundance: NA; d_gene: NA; j_gene: TRBJ2-2; CDR3nt: TGTGCCAGCAGTTATCGCCTAGTCGGGGGAGGCACCGGGGAGCTGTTTTTT; CDR3aa: CASSYRLVGGGTGELFF
v_gene: TRBV6-6; abundance: NA; d_gene: TRBD1; j_gene: TRBJ1-2; CDR3nt: TGTGCCAGCAGTTTCACAGGGGCCAACTATGGCTACACCTTC; CDR3aa: CASSFTGANYGYTF
v_gene: TRBV6-4; abundance: NA; d_gene: NA; j_gene: TRBJ2-7; CDR3nt: TGTGCCAGCAGTGAGGGCATCTCCTACGAGCAGTACTTC; CDR3aa: CASSEGISYEQYF
v_gene: TRBV2; abundance: NA; d_gene: NA; j_gene: TRBJ1-1; CDR3nt: TGTGCCAGCAGGCGGGACTCGGGGACTGAAGCTTTCTTT; CDR3aa: CASRRDSGTEAFF
v_gene: TRBV19; abundance: NA; d_gene: NA; j_gene: TRBJ1-1; CDR3nt: TGTGCCAGTAGTATCTTTGGGTCGGGCACTGAAGCTTTCTTT; CDR3aa: CASSIFGSGTEAFF
v_gene: TRBV2; abundance: NA; d_gene: TRBD2; j_gene: TRBJ2-1; CDR3nt: TGTGCCAGCAGTGGGGTTGGGGGGGACTACAATGAGCAGTTCTTC; CDR3aa: CASSGVGGDYNEQFF
v_gene: TRBV15; abundance: NA; d_gene: TRBD1; j_gene: TRBJ2-3; CDR3nt: TGTGCCACCAGCAGGGAGACAGGGGCCAGCACAGATACGCAGTATTTT; CDR3aa: CATSRETGASTDTQYF
v_gene: TRBV7-9; abundance: NA; d_gene: NA; j_gene: TRBJ2-5; CDR3nt: TGTGCCAGCACCCTAACAGGGAGACAAGAGACCCAGTACTTC; CDR3aa: CASTLTGRQETQYF
v_gene: TRBV4-3; abundance: NA; d_gene: TRBD2; j_gene: TRBJ2-5; CDR3nt: TGCGCCAGCAGCCAAGATGCTTCCGGGACTAGCGGGGGGCACCAAGAGACCCAGTACTTC; CDR3aa: CASSQDASGTSGGHQETQYF
v_gene: TRBV3-1/TRBV3-2; abundance: NA; d_gene: NA; j_gene: TRBJ2-7; CDR3nt: TGTGCCAGCAGCCCCTCGTCAGGGCCCTACGAGCAGTACTTC; CDR3aa: CASSPSSGPYEQYF
v_gene: TRBV14; abundance: few; d_gene: TRBD1; j_gene: TRBJ1-6; CDR3nt: TGTGCCAGCAGCCAAGGAGGACAGGGGGCTCGATCACCCCTCCACTTT; CDR3aa: CASSQGGQGARSPLHF
v_gene: TRBV5-1; abundance: once; d_gene: TRBD1; j_gene: TRBJ2-3; CDR3nt: TGCGCCATAGACAGGGCGAAGGTTACAGATACGCAGTATTTT; CDR3aa: CAIDRAKVTDTQYF
v_gene: TRBV18; abundance: NA; d_gene: NA; j_gene: TRBJ2-6; CDR3nt: TGTGCCAGCTCATCGACAGGTAACTCTGGGGCCAACGTCCTGACTTTC; CDR3aa: CASSSTGNSGANVLTF
v_gene: TRBV15; abundance: NA; d_gene: NA; j_gene: TRBJ2-2; CDR3nt: TGTGCCACCAGCAGAGATTATCTGGGGGCAAACACCGGGGAGCTGTTTTTT; CDR3aa: CATSRDYLGANTGELFF
v_gene: TRBV27; abundance: few; d_gene: NA; j_gene: TRBJ2-3; CDR3nt: TGTGCCAGCAGTTATTCTAGGAGGGCAGATACGCAGTATTTT; CDR3aa: CASSYSRRADTQYF
v_gene: TRBV21-1; abundance: NA; d_gene: NA; j_gene: TRBJ2-2; CDR3nt: TGTGCCAGCAGCGAACCCGCCGGGGAGTCTAACACCGGGGAGCTGTTTTTT; CDR3aa: CASSEPAGESNTGELFF
v_gene: TRBV4-2; abundance: NA; d_gene: NA; j_gene: TRBJ2-7; CDR3nt: TGTGCCAGCAGCCGAGGGGGTATAACCAGATCCTACGAGCAGTACTTC; CDR3aa: CASSRGGITRSYEQYF
v_gene: TRBV5-4; abundance: NA; d_gene: TRBD1; j_gene: TRBJ1-4; CDR3nt: TGTGCCAGCAGCATCAGGGGGTCTAATGAAAAACTGTTTTTT; CDR3aa: CASSIRGSNEKLFF
v_gene: TRBV5-1; abundance: NA; d_gene: TRBD2; j_gene: TRBJ2-3; CDR3nt: TGCGCCAGCAGCTTGTCGATCCTCACTAGCGGGAGTCCAGATACGCAGTATTTT; CDR3aa: CASSLSILTSGSPDTQYF
v_gene: TRBV2; abundance: NA; d_gene: TRBD1; j_gene: TRBJ1-1; CDR3nt: TGTGCCAGCAAGGGGACAGGGAACACTGAAGCTTTCTTT; CDR3aa: CASKGTGNTEAFF